The entry that follows covers one T cell receptor beta chain sequence. Sequencing used immunoSEQ multiplex PCR; TCRdb keeps in-frame clones, though not all of them. The sample consists of a few hundred thousand clones, just under 90% of them appearing once. The sample belongs to a study of blood T cell repertoires in COVID-19. This receptor was identified in a woman aged 25 to 45 who had recovered from COVID-19. Material for sequencing was PBMCs or T cells enriched from blood (not recorded which).

This CDR3 is CASHRRVPYEQYF. The CDR3 DNA reads TGTGCCAGCCATCGTCGGGTGCCTTACGAGCAGTACTTC. The chain is built from TRBV2 and TRBJ2-7; D not certain. The CDR3 sequence is 13 residues long. The germline V gene encodes CDR1 SNHLY and CDR2 FYNNEI. The germline V and J ends were trimmed by 8 bases and 4 bases, with 15 bases remaining between them.